This TCR beta chain was identified in a study of T cells in Graves' hyperthyroidism and ophthalmopathy. Regarding the study as a whole: Blood also showed most of the thyroid clonotypes that were expanded above 0.001.

V lost 6 bases and J lost 0, with 24 bases in between. Germline V gene data show CDR1 as MNHNY and CDR2 as SVGAGI (reference sequence). This CDR3 has 18 amino acids. Every diagnosis used clinical symptoms, serum thyroxine and TRAb, thyroid ultrasound and orbital computed tomography. Fresh peripheral blood, around 9.3 ml of it, supplied the PBMCs. For this clonotype: Its antigen is undetermined.

There were TCR beta CDR3 regions amplified from RNA transcripts. Carried out on the TCR CDR3, a first-round RT-PCR used the HTBI primer set. TCRdb re-analysed the multiplex PCR reads in MiXCR, keeping a single row per CDR3 protein. The data contain some 300,000 distinct CDR3 sequences, around 20% of them seen just once; the ten biggest clones take up approximately 35%. The receptor was isolated from a man in his fifties or sixties with Graves' ophthalmopathy. This rearrangement joins TRBV6-6 to TRBJ2-7; possibly TRBD2 for D (7 bases). What was sequenced was blood. CDR3 region: CASSQGGAGFGTSYEQYF. For the CDR3, the DNA is TGTGCCAGCAGCCAAGGGGGGGCCGGGTTTGGGACCTCCTACGAGCAGTACTTC.